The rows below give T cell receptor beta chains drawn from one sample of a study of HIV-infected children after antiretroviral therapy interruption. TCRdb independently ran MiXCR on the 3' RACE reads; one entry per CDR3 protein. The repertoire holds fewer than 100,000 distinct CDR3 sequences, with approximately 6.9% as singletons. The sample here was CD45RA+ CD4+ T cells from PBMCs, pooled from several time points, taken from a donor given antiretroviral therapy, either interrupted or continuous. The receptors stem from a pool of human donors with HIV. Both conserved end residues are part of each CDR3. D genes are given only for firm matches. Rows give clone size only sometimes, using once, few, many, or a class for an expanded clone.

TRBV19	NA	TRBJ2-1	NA	TGTGCCAGTAGTGGTAGGGGGGACAATGAGCAGTTCTTC	CASSGRGDNEQFF
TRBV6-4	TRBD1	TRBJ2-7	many	TGTGCCAGCAGTCAGGACAGGACTTCCTACGAGCAGTACTTC	CASSQDRTSYEQYF
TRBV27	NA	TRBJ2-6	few	TGTGCCAGCAGTCTAACAGGGTACGGGGCCAACGTCCTGACTTTC	CASSLTGYGANVLTF
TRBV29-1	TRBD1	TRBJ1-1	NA	TGCAGCGCCGCCACCGGACAGGTACTGAACACTGAAGCTTTCTTT	CSAATGQVLNTEAFF
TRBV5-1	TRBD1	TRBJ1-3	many	TGCGCCAGCAGCTCATCGGGACAGAGCTCTGGAAACACCATATATTTT	CASSSSGQSSGNTIYF
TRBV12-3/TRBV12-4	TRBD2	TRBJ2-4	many	TGTGCCAGCAGTTCGCGGGGGACCTTCTACTTC	CASSSRGTFYF
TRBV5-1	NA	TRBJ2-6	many	TGCGCCAGCAGCTTGGTGCAGGCTTCGGCCAACGTCCTGACTTTC	CASSLVQASANVLTF
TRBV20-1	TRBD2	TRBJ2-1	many	TGCAGTGCTTTTCAAAGACTAGCGGGAGAGGATGAGCAGTTCTTC	CSAFQRLAGEDEQFF
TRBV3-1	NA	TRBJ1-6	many	TGTGCCAGCAGCCAAGGAAACAGTGGGGGAAATTCACCCCTCCACTTT	CASSQGNSGGNSPLHF
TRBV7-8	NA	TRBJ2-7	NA	TGTGCCAGCAGCTTAGGAGGGATGAGCTCCTACGAGCAGTACTTC	CASSLGGMSSYEQYF
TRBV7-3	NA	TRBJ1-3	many	TGTGCCAGCAGCCAGGACAGCTCTGGAAACACCATATATTTT	CASSQDSSGNTIYF
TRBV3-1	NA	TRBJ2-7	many	TGTGCCAGCAGCCAAGATCTAACAGGGACGTACGAGCAGTACTTC	CASSQDLTGTYEQYF
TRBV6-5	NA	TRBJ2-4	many	TGTGCCAGCAGTACCCCGACCAACCAAGGGGACATTCAGTACTTC	CASSTPTNQGDIQYF
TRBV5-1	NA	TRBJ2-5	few	TGCGCCAGCAGCTTCCCCCGTTCCGGGCCCCAAGAGACCCAGTACTTC	CASSFPRSGPQETQYF